This TCR beta chain was identified during a study of cytotoxic CD8 clonotypes in ibrutinib-treated CLL. The data were produced by immunoSEQ multiplex PCR, yet TCRdb's version contains in-frame clones alone and is incomplete. The sample holds 75,000 to 80,000 clones; 70% to 90% are singletons and the top ten take 35% to 45%. The CDR3 extends over 16 amino acids. Trimming removed 3 bases from V and 2 bases from J; junction bases left unmatched: 9. CDR1 and CDR2 from the germline V gene are SGHRS and YFSETQ. This material consisted of PBMCs, taken after 24 months of ibrutinib treatment. The gene calls are TRBV5-1 and TRBJ1-1, with 8 nucleotides matching TRBD1. This receptor was obtained from a human donor with chronic lymphocytic leukemia. The CDR3: CASSSGGGQGNTEAFF. The CDR3 coding sequence is TGCGCCAGCAGCTCTGGGGGTGGACAGGGTAACACTGAAGCTTTCTTT.